The 16 T cell receptor beta chains below were found in one sample sequenced in a study of chemoradiotherapy in HPV16-positive cancers (dated by TCRdb to 2021 to 2024). Library generation was performed with the immunoSEQ multiplex PCR assay. TCRdb's version of the immuneACCESS table is confined to in-frame rearrangements and falls short of the full clone set. An unresolved V gene accounts for under half of the shortfall where checked; the remainder is of unknown origin. The sample includes over 10,000 clones, with around 87% observed a single time. The top ten constitute over 2% of the sample. Source: blood, taken from a patient who underwent chemoradiotherapy. The receptor source for this set is a human donor with HPV-associated anogenital cancer.

To note about this clone: Other nucleotide sequences from this sample produce the same CDR3. The chain uses TRBV19 and TRBJ2-1; no clear D. Germline V CDR1 and CDR2: LNHDA, SQIVND (reference sequence). The V end lost 2 bases, the J end lost 7 bases, and 6 bases lay between the germline ends. There are 12 residues in the CDR3. As DNA, the CDR3 is TGTGCCAGTAGTATACAGGCTAATGAGCAGTTCTTC. Its translation: CASSIQANEQFF.

The CDR3 bases are TGTGCCAGCAGTACTGACAGGGGATTTGGGTACGAGCAGTACTTC. This codes for CASSTDRGFGYEQYF. This sequence joins TRBV27 and TRBJ2-7; 8 bases line up with TRBD1. With V trimmed by 5 bases and J by 4 bases, 10 bases remained unmatched. Germline assignment: CDR1 MNHEY and CDR2 SMNVEV (reference sequence). The CDR3 spans 15 residues.

The genes are TRBV6-6 and TRBJ2-5, with a possible D match to TRBD2 (6 bases). The germline CDR1 and CDR2 sequences are MNHNY and SVGAGI (reference sequence). Trimming took 3 bases from V and 5 from J, leaving 13 bases between them. This CDR3 is built from 14 residues. CDR3 protein: CASSYGASDETQYF. The CDR3 DNA reads as TGTGCCAGCAGTTATGGAGCTAGCGACGAGACCCAGTACTTC.

The chain joins TRBV5-1 to TRBJ2-1; 7 bases agree with TRBD2. V was pared by 0 bases and J by 3 bases, with 3 bases of the junction left unmatched. Germline V lookup: CDR1 SGHRS, CDR2 YFSETQ. The CDR3 extends over 15 amino acids. Here the CDR3 reads CASSLDWGGYNEQFF. The DNA of the CDR3 is TGCGCCAGCAGCTTGGATTGGGGGGGCTACAATGAGCAGTTCTTC. Using reference TRBV5-1 and TRBJ2-1 for the parts outside the CDR3, the full variable domain is KAGVTQTPRYLIKTRGQQVTLSCSPISGHRSVSWYQQTPGQGLQFLFEYFSETQRNKGNFPGRFSGRQFSNSRSEMNVSTLELGDSALYLCASSLDWGGYNEQFFGPGTRLTVL.

The chain carries TRBV2 and TRBJ2-1; no clear D gene. CDR1 and CDR2 from the germline V gene are SNHLY and FYNNEI. The ends were cut back, 2 bases at V and 6 bases at J, with 11 bases in the middle. CDR3 length: 14 residues. CDR3 sequence: CASSETAVTNEQFF. CDR3 DNA: TGTGCCAGCAGTGAAACCGCCGTTACCAATGAGCAGTTCTTC.

This chain's CDR3 is CAWSRHTTNTEAFF. For the CDR3, the DNA is TGTGCCTGGAGTCGGCACACCACGAACACTGAAGCTTTCTTT. V usage is TRBV30 and J usage is TRBJ1-1; D call uncertain. Between the trimmed V and J ends, which lost 2 bases and 1 base, there was a span of 11 bases. Germline V lookup: CDR1 GTSNPN, CDR2 SVGIG (reference sequence). The CDR3 contains 14 residues.

This chain joins TRBV9 and TRBJ2-3, with D unresolved. The germline V gene has CDR1 SGDLS and CDR2 YYNGEE. The CDR3 has 15 amino acids. V lost 5 bases to trimming and J lost 2 bases, with 15 bases between them. The CDR3 here is CASSEEFKTTDTQYF. CDR3 nucleotide sequence: TGTGCCAGCAGTGAAGAATTCAAGACCACAGATACGCAGTATTTT.

Here the CDR3 reads CAISESSGYTEAFF. DNA for the CDR3: TGTGCCATCAGTGAGTCGAGTGGTTACACTGAAGCTTTCTTT. The chain has TRBV10-3 and TRBJ1-1, with no clear D. This CDR3 region has 14 residues. V was cut by 0 bases and J by 3 bases, with 8 bases left in between. Per the germline V gene, CDR1 is ENHRY and CDR2 is SYGVKD.

A single count supports this clone. This chain uses TRBV21-1 with TRBJ1-5; the table's D call TRBD1 went unverified against the DNA. TRBV21-1 is annotated as a pseudogene. This CDR3 is 19 amino acids long. The CDR3: CASSKGGQTGAYSNQPQHF. DNA for the CDR3: TGTGCCAGCAGCAAAGGCGGACAAACAGGGGCTTATAGCAATCAGCCCCAGCATTTT.

The V gene is TRBV11-2, the J gene TRBJ2-2; D not certain. V was shortened by 5 bases and J by 4 bases, with 14 bases between the two germline ends. Germline CDR1 reads SGHAT; CDR2 reads FQNNGV. The CDR3 has 15 residues. Written as DNA, the CDR3 is TGTGCCAGCAGCCTGTATTCATCTGTCACCGGGGAGCTGTTTTTT. Protein sequence: CASSLYSSVTGELFF.

This clone has more than one count but fewer than ten. V and J are TRBV6-5 and TRBJ2-7, with D possibly TRBD2 on 6 matching bases. The V gene's germline CDR1 is MNHEY and CDR2 SVGAGI. The CDR3 extends over 12 amino acids. V was clipped by 7 bases and J by 7 bases, with 14 bases between them. The CDR3 DNA reads TGTGCCAGCACACGGGAGACGGGGGAGCAGTACTTC. Translated: CASTRETGEQYF.

This chain connects TRBV6-6 to TRBJ1-5; D ambiguous. The CDR3 sequence is 13 residues long. The ends were cut back, 6 bases at V and 7 bases at J, with 13 bases in the middle. Germline V lookup: CDR1 MNHNY, CDR2 SVGAGI (reference sequence). The CDR3 sequence: CASSLNVGQPQHF. In DNA form, the CDR3 reads TGTGCCAGCAGCTTAAATGTGGGACAGCCCCAGCATTTT.

The chain links TRBV7-2 to TRBJ1-2; D unresolved. Trimming shortened V by 7 bases and J by 4 bases, and 16 bases separated the two germline ends. The CDR3 consists of 14 residues. Germline CDR1 SGHTA, CDR2 FQGNSA. The CDR3 sequence is CASTPSGSSYGYTF. CDR3 in DNA: TGTGCCAGCACCCCCAGTGGGTCAAGCTATGGCTACACCTTC. Looking up the rest from reference TRBV7-2 and TRBJ1-2 gives the full variable domain: GAGVSQSPSNKVTEKGKDVELRCDPISGHTALYWYRQSLGQGLEFLIYFQGNSAPDKSGLPSDRFSAERTGGSVSTLTIQRTQQEDSAVYLCASTPSGSSYGYTFGSGTRLTVV.

This clone was detected only once. The chain links TRBV2 to TRBJ2-5; D remains ambiguous. In germline, CDR1 is SNHLY, CDR2 FYNNEI. The V gene lost 1 base and the J gene lost 0 bases, with 6 bases spanning the gap. The CDR3 is made up of 14 amino acids. The CDR3 sequence: CASSEVGYQETQYF. The CDR3 DNA follows: TGTGCCAGCAGTGAAGTGGGGTACCAAGAGACCCAGTACTTC.

V gene TRBV7-9 combines with J gene TRBJ1-3, with 8 bases lining up with TRBD1. The CDR3 runs to 16 residues. Germline CDR1 SEHNR, CDR2 FQNEAQ (reference sequence). V was pared by 5 bases and J by 0 bases, with 6 bases of the junction left unmatched. The CDR3 bases are TGTGCCAGCAGCCCAGGGGGCCTTCGCTCTGGAAACACCATATATTTT. Its protein product is CASSPGGLRSGNTIYF.

The V and J genes are TRBV11-1 and TRBJ2-1; either TRBD1 or TRBD2 may fit D (5 bases each). There are 14 residues in the CDR3. Per germline, CDR1 SGHAT and CDR2 FQDESV (reference sequence). Trimming took off 4 bases at V and 9 bases at J, with 16 bases between the two ends. CDR3 residues: CASSSNRGRGEQFF. In DNA form, the CDR3 reads TGTGCCAGCAGCTCCAACCGGGGACGTGGTGAGCAGTTCTTC.